This T cell receptor beta chain was sequenced during a study of OX40 agonist ivuxolimab in advanced cancers. V shed 0 bases and J shed 7 bases, with 6 bases lying between them. Germline CDR1 and CDR2: LNHNV and YYDKDF (reference sequence). The CDR3 is made up of 12 amino acids. Repertoires were generated with immunoSEQ multiplex PCR, while TCRdb's copy carries only in-frame clones and drops some. The sample lists tens of thousands of clones, 65% to 85% occurring once. The clonotype originates from an adult with an advanced solid tumor such as melanoma, head and neck, liver or kidney cancer. Sequencing used CD4+ or CD8+ T cells sorted from blood, obtained in a trial of the OX40 agonist ivuxolimab. This sequence joins TRBV15 and TRBJ1-2, with unresolved D. DNA of the CDR3: TGTGCCACCAGCAGAGAGCCGGGTGGCTACACCTTC. Translated: CATSREPGGYTF.